This is a list of T cell receptor beta chains from one sample in a study of shared clonotypes between healthy human individuals. TCRdb keeps only in-frame clones here, not all; method: immunoSEQ multiplex PCR. The table lists more than 550,000 clones, 92% of them singletons. The sequenced sample was naive CD8+ T cells sorted from blood. These receptors were obtained from a man in his thirties or forties in good health. CDR3s include the opening cysteine and the closing phenylalanine or tryptophan.

>TRBJ2-7|TRBV5-1
CASRYAGGDYEQYF
>TRBJ2-1|TRBV12-5
CASGLGLAVREQFF
>TRBJ2-7|TRBV6-1
CATSEYSYEQYF
>TRBJ1-2|TRBV29-1
CSVEAKEERGYTF
>TRBJ2-2|TRBV5-1
CASSYLQGDTGELFF
>TRBJ2-7|TRBV10-1
CASSERRTGGSYEQYF
>TRBJ1-1|TRBV27
CASRPQEGAEAFF
>TRBJ2-4|TRBV5-6
CASSHRSGGAKNIQYF
>TRBJ1-1|TRBV18
CASSQGRMEAFF
>TRBJ2-1|TRBV6-4
CASSETLTGGAYNEQFF
>TRBJ2-1|TRBV14
CASSQGQGFNEQFF
>TRBJ2-1|TRBV25-1
CASRDRADEQFF
>TRBJ1-4|TRBV4-1
CASSRTAATNEKLFF
>TRBJ2-7|TRBV5-1
CASSSTSSFEQYF
>TRBJ1-1|TRBV2
CASLGRYEAFF
>TRBJ2-3|TRBV9
CASSVGRTDTQYF
>TRBJ2-7|TRBV5-5
CASSLGESTYYEQYF
>TRBJ2-1|TRBV7-9
CASSLTSGRDEQFF
>TRBJ1-1|TRBV7-6
CASSLSGAANTEAFF
>TRBJ1-1|TRBV5-5
CASSLDMAAEAFF
>TRBJ2-1|TRBV19
CASSILARGRPRVYNEQFF
>TRBJ2-7|TRBV5-1
CASRGQGRIEQYF
>TRBJ1-5|TRBV14
CASSHGGWNQPQHF
>TRBJ2-2|TRBV7-9
CASSLVASASGELFF
>TRBJ1-5|TRBV9
CASSVGGTGHSASNQPQHF
>TRBJ1-5|TRBV7-9
CASSLAPNQPQHF
>TRBJ2-7|TRBV5-1
CASSSLGDYEQYF
>TRBJ2-1|TRBV10-2
CASRRPSDPYNEQFF
>TRBJ1-2|TRBV5-6
CASSLGGDRVIAF
>TRBJ2-1|TRBV14
CASSQGYDRGYNEQFF
>TRBJ1-1|TRBV4-2
CASSPVPGEAKRDTEAFF
>TRBJ2-2|TRBV18
CASSPLDSVNTGELFF
>TRBJ1-1|TRBV7-6
CASSLGGGGGTEAFF
>TRBJ1-1|TRBV10-2
CASLQGSHMGTEAFF
>TRBJ2-3|TRBV6-5
CASSYTREAPATQYF
>TRBJ1-1|TRBV29-1
CSATLNTEAFF
>TRBJ2-6|TRBV7-6
CASTDGGQGLLSGANVLTF
>TRBJ2-7|TRBV27
CASSLGKNEQYF
>TRBJ2-3|TRBV19
CASSTGTGGTDTQYF
>TRBJ2-7|TRBV27
CASTPRGTGSYEQYF
>TRBJ2-1|TRBV9
CASGDGTSGLLTYNEQFF
>TRBJ2-7|TRBV14
CASNGRQGEGSEQYF
>TRBJ2-1|TRBV6-1
CASAEWGGSEHEQFF
>TRBJ2-1|TRBV10-3
CAISEPGTSGNNEQFF
>TRBJ2-1|TRBV6-6
CASMSGYNEQFF
>TRBJ2-3|TRBV7-9
CASSLRAASTDTQYF
>TRBJ2-7|TRBV5-1
CASSLGDYEQYF
>TRBJ2-5|TRBV9
CASSGGAGRMETQYF
>TRBJ2-5|TRBV11-2
CASSLWRDTKETQYF
>TRBJ2-6|TRBV7-7
CASSTEQALPSGANVLTF